The T cell receptor beta chain described here comes from a study of beta chain features in type 1 diabetes. General study results and limits: For type 1 diabetes patients, VDJ junctions showed fewer insertions and more deletions. When Type 1 diabetes patients were examined, their TCRB CDR3s proved moderately but significantly shorter in all four CD4+ subsets. Across patients, naive, central memory and Treg TCRB repertoires exhibited apparently greater similarity than was observed across healthy donors.

This clone showed up just a few times. Antigen: not known. The CDR3 runs 15 residues. The junction had 5 bases not matched to a gene; V was cut back by 0 bases and J by 1 base. Germline V CDR1 and CDR2: GTSNPN, SVGIG (reference sequence). Expressed TCRB transcripts were sequenced after all isolated RNA was converted to cDNA. Profiling relied on immunoSEQ multiplex PCR, and the TCRdb table lists in-frame clones only, not all of them. The sample carries around 250,000 clones, about 13% recorded once. What was sequenced was naive CD4+ T cells from blood. This chain connects TRBV30 to TRBJ2-5; 7 bases align to TRBD2. This receptor was obtained from a man aged 25-40 years with type 1 diabetes. The CDR3 region has the DNA TGTGCCTGGAGTGTTCAAGCGGGACCCCAAGAGACCCAGTACTTC. Its translation: CAWSVQAGPQETQYF.